The present TCR beta chain was sequenced within a study of CD4+ T cells in melanoma. Study-level findings and limits: Neoantigen-specific CD4+ T cells in melanoma reportedly had diverse differentiation states.

As concerns this clone: Its target is not known.

The repertoire was sequenced with immunoSEQ multiplex PCR; TCRdb's copy has only in-frame clones and lacks some. The profile shows 50,000 to 60,000 clones, about 70% of them singletons. The V gene's germline CDR1 is ENHRY and CDR2 SYGVKD. The CDR3 runs to 13 residues. V was shortened by 10 bases and J by 1 base, with 13 bases between the two germline ends. The chain employs TRBV10-3 and TRBJ1-1; the D is unclear. The source of this sequence is a human donor with melanoma. Input material: tumor tissue. The CDR3 spells CATQPAANTEAFF. The CDR3 nucleotides are TGTGCCACTCAACCGGCAGCGAACACTGAAGCTTTCTTT.